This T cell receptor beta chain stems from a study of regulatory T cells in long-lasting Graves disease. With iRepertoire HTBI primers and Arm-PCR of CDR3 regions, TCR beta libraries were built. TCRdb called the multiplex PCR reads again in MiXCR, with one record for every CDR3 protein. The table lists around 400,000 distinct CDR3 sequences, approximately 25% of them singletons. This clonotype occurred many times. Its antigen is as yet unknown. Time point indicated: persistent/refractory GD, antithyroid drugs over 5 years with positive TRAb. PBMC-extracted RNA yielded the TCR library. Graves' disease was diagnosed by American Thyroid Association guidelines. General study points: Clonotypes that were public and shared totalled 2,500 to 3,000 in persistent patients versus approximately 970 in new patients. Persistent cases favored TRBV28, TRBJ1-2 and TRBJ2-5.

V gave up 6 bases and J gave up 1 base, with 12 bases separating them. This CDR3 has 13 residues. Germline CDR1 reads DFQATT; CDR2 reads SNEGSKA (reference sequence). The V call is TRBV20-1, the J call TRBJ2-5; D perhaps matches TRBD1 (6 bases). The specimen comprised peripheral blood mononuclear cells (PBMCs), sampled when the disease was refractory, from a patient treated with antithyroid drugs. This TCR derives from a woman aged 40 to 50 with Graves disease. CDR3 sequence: CSATRTVQETQYF. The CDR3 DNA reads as TGCAGTGCCACGAGGACAGTCCAAGAGACCCAGTACTTC.